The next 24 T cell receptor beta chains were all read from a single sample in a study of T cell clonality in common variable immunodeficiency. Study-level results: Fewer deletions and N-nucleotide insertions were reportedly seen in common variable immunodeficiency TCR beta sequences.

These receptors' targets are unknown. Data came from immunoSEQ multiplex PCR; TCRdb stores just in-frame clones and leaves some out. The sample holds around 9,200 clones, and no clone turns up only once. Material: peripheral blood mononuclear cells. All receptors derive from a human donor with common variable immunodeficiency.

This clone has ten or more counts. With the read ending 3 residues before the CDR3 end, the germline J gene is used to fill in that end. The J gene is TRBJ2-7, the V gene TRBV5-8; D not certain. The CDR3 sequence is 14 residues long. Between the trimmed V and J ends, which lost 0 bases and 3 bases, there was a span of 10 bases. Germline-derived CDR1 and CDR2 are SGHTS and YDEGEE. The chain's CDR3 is CASSLEHSVYEQYF. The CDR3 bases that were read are TGTGCCAGCAGCTTGGAACATTCTGTCTACGAG.

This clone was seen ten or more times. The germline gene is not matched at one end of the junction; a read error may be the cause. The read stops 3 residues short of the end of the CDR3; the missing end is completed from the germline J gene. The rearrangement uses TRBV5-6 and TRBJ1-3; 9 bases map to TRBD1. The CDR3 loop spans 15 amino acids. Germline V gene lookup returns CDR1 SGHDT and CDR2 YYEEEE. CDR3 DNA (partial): TGTGCCAGCAGATTGGGACAGGGTAGAGGAAACACC. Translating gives CASRLGQGRGNT. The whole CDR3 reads CASRLGQGRGNTIYF.

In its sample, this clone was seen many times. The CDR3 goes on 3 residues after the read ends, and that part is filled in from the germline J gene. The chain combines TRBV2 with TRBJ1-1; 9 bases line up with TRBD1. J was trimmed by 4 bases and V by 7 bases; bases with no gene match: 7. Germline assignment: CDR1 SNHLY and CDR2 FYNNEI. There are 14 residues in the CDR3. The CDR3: CASNRDRAGTEAFF. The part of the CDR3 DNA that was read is TGTGCCAGCAATAGGGACAGGGCGGGCACTGAA.

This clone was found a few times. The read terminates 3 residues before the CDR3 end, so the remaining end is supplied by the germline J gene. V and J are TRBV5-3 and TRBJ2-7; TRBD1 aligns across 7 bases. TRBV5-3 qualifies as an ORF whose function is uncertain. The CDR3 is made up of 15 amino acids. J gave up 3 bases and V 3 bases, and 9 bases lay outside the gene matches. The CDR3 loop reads CARSYVGQRYYEQYF. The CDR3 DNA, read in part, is TGTGCCAGAAGCTACGTGGGACAGAGATACTACGAG.

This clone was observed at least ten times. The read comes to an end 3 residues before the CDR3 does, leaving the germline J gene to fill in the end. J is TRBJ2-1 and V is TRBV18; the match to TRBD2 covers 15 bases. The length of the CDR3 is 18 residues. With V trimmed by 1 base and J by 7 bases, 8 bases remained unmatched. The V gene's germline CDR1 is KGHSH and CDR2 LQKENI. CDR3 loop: CASSPQGLAGGQRNEQFF. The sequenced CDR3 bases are TGTGCCAGCTCACCACAAGGACTAGCGGGAGGGCAGAGGAATGAG.

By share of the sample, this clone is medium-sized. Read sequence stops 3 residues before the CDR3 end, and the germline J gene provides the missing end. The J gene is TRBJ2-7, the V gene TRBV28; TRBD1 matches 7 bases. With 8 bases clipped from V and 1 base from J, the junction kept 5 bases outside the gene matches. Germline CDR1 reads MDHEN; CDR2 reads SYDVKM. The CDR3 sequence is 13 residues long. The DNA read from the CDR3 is TGTGCCAGCGCCGGGACAGCATCCTACGAG. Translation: CASAGTASYE. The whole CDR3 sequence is CASAGTASYEQYF. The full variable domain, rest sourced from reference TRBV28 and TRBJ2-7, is DVKVTQSSRYLVKRTGEKVFLECVQDMDHENMFWYRQDPGLGLRLIYFSYDVKMKEKGDIPEGYSVSREKKERFSLILESASTNQTSMYLCASAGTASYEQYFGPGTRLTVT.

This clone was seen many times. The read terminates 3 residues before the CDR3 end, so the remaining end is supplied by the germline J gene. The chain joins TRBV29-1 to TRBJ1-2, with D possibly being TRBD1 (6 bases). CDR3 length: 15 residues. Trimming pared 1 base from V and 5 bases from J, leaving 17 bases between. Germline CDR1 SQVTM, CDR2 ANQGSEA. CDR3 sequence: CSVEGWPGTSYGYTF. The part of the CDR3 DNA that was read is TGCAGCGTTGAAGGGTGGCCCGGGACAAGTTATGGC.

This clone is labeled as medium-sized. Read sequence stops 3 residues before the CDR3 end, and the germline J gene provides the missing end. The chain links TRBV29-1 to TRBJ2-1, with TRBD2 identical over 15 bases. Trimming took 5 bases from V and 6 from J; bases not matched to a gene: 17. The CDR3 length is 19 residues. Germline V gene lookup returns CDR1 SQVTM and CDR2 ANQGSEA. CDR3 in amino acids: CSVPLKRTSGGAGANEQFF. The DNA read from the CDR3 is TGCAGCGTTCCTCTTAAAAGGACTAGCGGGGGGGCGGGGGCCAATGAG.

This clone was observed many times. Partial CDR3 DNA: TGCGCCAGCAGCCAAGATAGTAAAGGGACAGGGAGGACTGAA. This encodes CASSQDSKGTGRTE. The full-length CDR3 reads as CASSQDSKGTGRTEAFF. The genes are TRBV4-1 and TRBJ1-1, with 9 bases that match TRBD1. Sequencing ends 3 residues short of the CDR3 end; the germline J gene provides the rest. V shed 0 bases, J shed 5 bases, and the junction held 10 bases outside the gene matches. This CDR3 contains 17 residues. Looked up from germline, CDR1 is MGHRA and CDR2 is YSYEKL.

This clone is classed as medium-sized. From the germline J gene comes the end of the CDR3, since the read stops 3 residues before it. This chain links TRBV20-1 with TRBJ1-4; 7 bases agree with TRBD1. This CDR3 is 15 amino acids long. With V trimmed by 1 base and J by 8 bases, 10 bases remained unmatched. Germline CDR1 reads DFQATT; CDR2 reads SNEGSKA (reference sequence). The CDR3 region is CSARGLQGSGEKLFF. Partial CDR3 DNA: TGCAGTGCTAGAGGTTTACAGGGGTCGGGGGAAAAA.

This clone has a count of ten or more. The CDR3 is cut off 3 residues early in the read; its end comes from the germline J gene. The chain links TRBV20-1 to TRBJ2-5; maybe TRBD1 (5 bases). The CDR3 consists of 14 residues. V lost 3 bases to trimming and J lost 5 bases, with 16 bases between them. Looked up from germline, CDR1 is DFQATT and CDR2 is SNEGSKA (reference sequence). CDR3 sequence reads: CSASTRQGKETQYF. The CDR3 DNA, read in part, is TGCAGTGCTAGTACTCGGCAGGGAAAGGAGACC.

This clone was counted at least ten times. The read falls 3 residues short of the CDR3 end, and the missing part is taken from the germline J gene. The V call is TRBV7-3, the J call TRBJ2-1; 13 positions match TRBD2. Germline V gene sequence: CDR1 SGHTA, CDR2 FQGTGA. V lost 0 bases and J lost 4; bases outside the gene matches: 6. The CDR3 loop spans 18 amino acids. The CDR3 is CASSLTLGTSGIYNEQFF. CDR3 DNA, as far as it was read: TGTGCCAGCAGCTTAACCCTCGGGACTAGCGGGATATACAATGAG.

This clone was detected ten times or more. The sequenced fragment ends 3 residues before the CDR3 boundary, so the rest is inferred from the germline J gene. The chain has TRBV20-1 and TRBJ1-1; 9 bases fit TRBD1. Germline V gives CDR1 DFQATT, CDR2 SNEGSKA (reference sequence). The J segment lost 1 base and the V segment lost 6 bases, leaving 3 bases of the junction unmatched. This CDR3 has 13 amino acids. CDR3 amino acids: CSASGQGNTEAFF. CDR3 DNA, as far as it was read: TGCAGTGCCTCGGGACAGGGGAACACTGAA.

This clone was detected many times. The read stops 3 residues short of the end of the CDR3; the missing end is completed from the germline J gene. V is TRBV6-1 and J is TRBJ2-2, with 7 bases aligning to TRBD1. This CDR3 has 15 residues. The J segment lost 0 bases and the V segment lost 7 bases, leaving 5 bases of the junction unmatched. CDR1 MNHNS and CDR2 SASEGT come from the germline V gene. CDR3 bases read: TGTGCCAGCAATGACAGGGCGCCGAACACCGGGGAG. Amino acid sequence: CASNDRAPNTGE. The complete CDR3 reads CASNDRAPNTGELFF.

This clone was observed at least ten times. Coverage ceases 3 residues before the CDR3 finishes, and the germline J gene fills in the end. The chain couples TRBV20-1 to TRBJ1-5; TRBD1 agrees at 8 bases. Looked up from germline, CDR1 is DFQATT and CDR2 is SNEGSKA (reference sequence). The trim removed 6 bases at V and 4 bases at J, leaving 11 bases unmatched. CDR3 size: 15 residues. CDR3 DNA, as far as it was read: TGCAGTGCAACCGGGACAGGATGGGAAAATCAGCCC. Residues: CSATGTGWENQP. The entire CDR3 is CSATGTGWENQPQHF.

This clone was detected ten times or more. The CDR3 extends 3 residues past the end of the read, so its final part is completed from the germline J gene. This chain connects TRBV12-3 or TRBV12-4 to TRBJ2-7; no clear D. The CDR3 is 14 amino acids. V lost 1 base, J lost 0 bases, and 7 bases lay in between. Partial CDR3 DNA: TGTGCCAGCAGTTTAGGCGTCGGCTCCTACGAG. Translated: CASSLGVGSYE. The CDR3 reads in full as CASSLGVGSYEQYF.

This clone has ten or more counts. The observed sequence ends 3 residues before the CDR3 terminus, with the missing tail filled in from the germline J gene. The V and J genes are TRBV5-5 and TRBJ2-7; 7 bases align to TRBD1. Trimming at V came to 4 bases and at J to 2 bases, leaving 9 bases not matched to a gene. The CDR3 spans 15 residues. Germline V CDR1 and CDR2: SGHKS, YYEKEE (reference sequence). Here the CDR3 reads CASSPGQAKTYEQYF. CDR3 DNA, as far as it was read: TGTGCCAGCAGCCCTGGACAGGCGAAAACCTACGAG.

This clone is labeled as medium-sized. The CDR3 bases that were read are TGTGCCAGCAGTTTATTGCGGGACTGGCAGCCC. Its translation: CASSLLRDWQP. The full CDR3 sequence reads CASSLLRDWQPQHF. The chain is built from TRBV28 and TRBJ1-5, with D tentatively TRBD1 (5 bases). Sequencing ends 3 residues short of the CDR3 end; the germline J gene provides the rest. V was cut by 1 base and J by 7 bases, with 11 bases left in between. The CDR3 contains 14 residues. The germline V gene has CDR1 MDHEN and CDR2 SYDVKM.

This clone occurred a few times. CDR3 bases read: TGTGCCAGCAGCTTAAACAGCGGAAACACC. Translating gives CASSLNSGNT. The full CDR3 protein reads CASSLNSGNTIYF. The V gene is TRBV11-2, the J gene TRBJ1-3; D unclear. The CDR3 end lies 3 residues beyond the end of the read and is filled in from the germline J gene. V lost 2 bases and J lost 4, with 6 bases in between. From germline, CDR1 is SGHAT and CDR2 FQNNGV. The CDR3 covers 13 residues.

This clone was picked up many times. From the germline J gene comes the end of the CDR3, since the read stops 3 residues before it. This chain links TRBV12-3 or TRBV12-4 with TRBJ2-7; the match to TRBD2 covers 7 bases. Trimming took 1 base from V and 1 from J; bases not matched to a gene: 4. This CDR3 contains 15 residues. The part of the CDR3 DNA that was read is TGTGCCAGCAGTTTAGGGCTAGCGGTTTCCTACGAG. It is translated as CASSLGLAVSYE. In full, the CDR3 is CASSLGLAVSYEQYF.

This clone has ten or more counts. Partial CDR3 DNA: TGTGCCAGCACCTATGGGGGCGGAGCAAATTCACCC. It specifies CASTYGGGANSP. The full CDR3 sequence reads CASTYGGGANSPLHF. The rearrangement joins TRBV7-9 to TRBJ1-6; D may be TRBD1 (6 bases). The observed sequence ends 3 residues before the CDR3 terminus, with the missing tail filled in from the germline J gene. The CDR3 has 15 amino acids. V lost 7 bases and J lost 7, with 17 bases in between. The germline V gene encodes CDR1 SEHNR and CDR2 FQNEAQ (reference sequence).

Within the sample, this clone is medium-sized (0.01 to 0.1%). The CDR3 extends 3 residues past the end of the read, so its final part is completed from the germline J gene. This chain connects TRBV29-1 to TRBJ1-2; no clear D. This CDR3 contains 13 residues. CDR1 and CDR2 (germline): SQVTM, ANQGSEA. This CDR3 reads CSVVGIQTEGYTF. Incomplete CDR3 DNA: TGCAGCGTTGTAGGTATACAGACGGAAGGC. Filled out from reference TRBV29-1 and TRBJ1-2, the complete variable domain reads SAVISQKPSRDICQRGTSLTIQCQVDSQVTMMFWYRQQPGQSLTLIATANQGSEATYESGFVIDKFPISRPNLTFSTLTVSNMSPEDSSIYLCSVVGIQTEGYTFGSGTRLTVV.

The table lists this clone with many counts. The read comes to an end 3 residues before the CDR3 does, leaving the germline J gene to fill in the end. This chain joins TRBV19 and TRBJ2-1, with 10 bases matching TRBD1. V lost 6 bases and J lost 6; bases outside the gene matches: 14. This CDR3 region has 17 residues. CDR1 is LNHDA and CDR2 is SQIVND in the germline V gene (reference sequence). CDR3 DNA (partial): TGTGCCAGTAGCTTCGGGACAGGGGCTTTTTTTAGCAATGAG. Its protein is CASSFGTGAFFSNE. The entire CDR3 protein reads CASSFGTGAFFSNEQFF. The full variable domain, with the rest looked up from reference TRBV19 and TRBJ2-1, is DGGITQSPKYLFRKEGQNVTLSCEQNLNHDAMYWYRQDPGQGLRLIYYSQIVNDFQKGDIAEGYSVSREKKESFPLTVTSAQKNPTAFYLCASSFGTGAFFSNEQFFGPGTRLTVL.

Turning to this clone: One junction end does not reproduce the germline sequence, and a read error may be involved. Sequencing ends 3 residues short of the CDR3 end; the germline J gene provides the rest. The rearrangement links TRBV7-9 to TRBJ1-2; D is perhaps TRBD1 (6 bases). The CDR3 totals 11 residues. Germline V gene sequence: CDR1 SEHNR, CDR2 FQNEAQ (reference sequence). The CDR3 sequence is CSSNRVDGYTF. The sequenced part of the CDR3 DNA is TGTTCCAGCAACAGGGTCGATGGC. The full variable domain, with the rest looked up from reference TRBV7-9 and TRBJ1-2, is DTGVSQNPRHKITKRGQNVTFRCDPISEHNRLYWYRQTLGQGPEFLTYFQNEAQLEKSRLLSDRFSAERPKGSFSTLEIQRTEQGDSAMYLCSSNRVDGYTFGSGTRLTVV.